The entry that follows covers one T cell receptor (beta chain) sequence. Its target is not known. Four subsets defined by CD45RA and CD27 were sorted after CD3, CD4, CD8 and live/dead staining. The data derive from a study of naive and memory T cell subsets. Study-wide results and caveats: A clonotype means one alpha or beta sequence, not an alpha/beta pair. Especially in CD8 cells, naive repertoires contained a few larger clonotypes, possibly CD45RA-re-expressing memory cells. Diversity fell and Gini index rose from naive through CM, EM, EMRA.

Two oligonucleotides, mixed equimolar, formed the beta constant-region primer covering TRBC1 and TRBC2. Four rounds of PCR amplified the ligated cDNA using nested alpha and beta constant-region primers plus SP2. Each CDR3 protein is one row after TCRdb ran MiXCR on the UMI-ligation and nested PCR reads. The sample has 120,000 to 150,000 distinct CDR3 sequences; 22% are singletons. The CDR3 sequence is 13 residues long. The trim removed 0 bases at V and 14 bases at J, leaving 9 bases unmatched. In germline, CDR1 is GTSNPN, CDR2 SVGIG (reference sequence). This receptor was taken from a human donor in good health. The V and J genes are TRBV30 and TRBJ2-1, with 8 bases lining up with TRBD2. The sample consisted of naive CD4+ T cells from blood. Written as DNA, the CDR3 is TGTGCCTGGAGTGTACTCGCGGGAGGCGTGGAGTTCTTC. This gives the protein CAWSVLAGGVEFF. Filled out from reference TRBV30 and TRBJ2-1, the complete variable domain reads SQTIHQWPATLVQPVGSPLSLECTVEGTSNPNLYWYRQAAGRGLQLLFYSVGIGQISSEVPQNLSASRPQDRQFILSSKKLLLSDSGFYLCAWSVLAGGVEFFGPGTRLTVL.